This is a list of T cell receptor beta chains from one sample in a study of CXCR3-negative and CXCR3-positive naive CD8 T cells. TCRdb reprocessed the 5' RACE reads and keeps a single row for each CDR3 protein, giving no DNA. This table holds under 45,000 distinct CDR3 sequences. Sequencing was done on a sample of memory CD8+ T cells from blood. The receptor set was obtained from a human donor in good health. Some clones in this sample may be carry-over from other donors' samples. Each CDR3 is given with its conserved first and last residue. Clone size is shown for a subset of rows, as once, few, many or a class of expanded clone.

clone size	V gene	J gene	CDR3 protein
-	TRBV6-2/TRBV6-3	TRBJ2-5	CASSQGLEGETQYF
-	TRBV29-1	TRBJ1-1	CSVEDLSGGEGSAEAFF
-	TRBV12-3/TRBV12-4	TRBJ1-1	CASSGLPGAEAFF
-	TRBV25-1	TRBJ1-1	CASSEYGTGLEPLNTEAFF
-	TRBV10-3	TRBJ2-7	CAINRGGAGGEQYF
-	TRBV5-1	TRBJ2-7	CASSQTGAYEQYF
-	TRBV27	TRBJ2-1	CASSYKSGHNEQFF
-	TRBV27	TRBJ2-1	CASSSRTSGGINEQFF
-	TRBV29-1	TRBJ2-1	CSVELAGGHNEQFF
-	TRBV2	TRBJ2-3	CARQGGIRSTDTQYF
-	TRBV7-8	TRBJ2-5	CASSTAWTEQETQYF
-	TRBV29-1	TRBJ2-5	CSAEELQQETQYF
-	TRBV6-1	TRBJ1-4	CASSEKPENEKLFF
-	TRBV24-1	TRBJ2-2	CATSDLEGDTGELFF
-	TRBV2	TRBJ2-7	CASHVTGRSYEQYF
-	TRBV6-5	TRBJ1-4	CASSYSTGGKLFF
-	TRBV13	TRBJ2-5	CASSLRASGTQYF
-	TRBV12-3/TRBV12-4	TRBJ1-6	CASSRSNRVVQNSPLHF
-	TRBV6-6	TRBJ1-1	CASSYSNIEGKIF
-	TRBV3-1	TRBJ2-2	CASSQLRLRDRYQGGELFF
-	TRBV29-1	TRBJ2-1	CSVDPLVTGLSNEQFF
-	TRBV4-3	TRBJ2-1	CASSHGVGGYNEQFF
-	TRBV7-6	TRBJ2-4	CASSLDTGNTAKNIQYF
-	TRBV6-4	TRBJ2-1	CASSDSAGVNEQFF
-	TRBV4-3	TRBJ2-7	CASSQDSRSSYEQYF
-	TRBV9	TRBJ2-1	CASSKRGGLNEQFF
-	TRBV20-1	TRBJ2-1	CSARDYGQGRDEQFF
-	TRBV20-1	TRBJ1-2	CSARSPGQAAIYGYTF
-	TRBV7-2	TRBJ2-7	CASSWRRAGGFYEQYF
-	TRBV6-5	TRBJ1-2	CASSLTETNYGYTF
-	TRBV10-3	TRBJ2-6	CAISEIEVRGSGANVLTF
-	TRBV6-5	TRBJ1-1	CASSYSNLGTTEAFF
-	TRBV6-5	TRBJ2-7	CASSSVDSSYEQYF
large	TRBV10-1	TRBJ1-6	CASSESTDGLNSPLHF
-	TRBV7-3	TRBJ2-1	CASSHGRGGNEQFF
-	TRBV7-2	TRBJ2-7	CASSFSRGRGTEQYF
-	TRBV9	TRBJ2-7	CASSVGDNEQYF
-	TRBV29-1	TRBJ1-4	CSARTAYNEKLFF
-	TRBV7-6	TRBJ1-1	CSSSSRGVEAFF
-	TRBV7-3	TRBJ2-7	CASSLRDSYEQYF
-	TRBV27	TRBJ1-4	CASSWQGEEKLFF
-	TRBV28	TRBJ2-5	CASSTPPMGGETQYF
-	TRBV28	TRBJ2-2	CASSRTGETGELFF
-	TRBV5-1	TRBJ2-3	CASSRSDTQYF
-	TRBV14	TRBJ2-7	CASSQNREQYF
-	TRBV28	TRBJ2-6	CASSLPGQSGANVLTF
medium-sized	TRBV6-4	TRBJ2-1	CASSVGTSNNEQFF
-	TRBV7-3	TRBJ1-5	CASSLTGQSNLPQHF
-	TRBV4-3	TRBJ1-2	CASSQEAGAPVYGYTF
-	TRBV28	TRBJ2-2	CASSLDKYGGELFF
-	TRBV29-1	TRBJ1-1	CSVVDRNTEAFF
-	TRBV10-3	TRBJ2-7	CAMSEPRERVLPSEQYF
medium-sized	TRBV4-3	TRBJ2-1	CASSQDSLAGTYYNEQFF
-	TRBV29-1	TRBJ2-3	CSVEGGGRGDTQYF
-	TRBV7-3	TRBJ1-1	CASSFGTGVMNTEAFF
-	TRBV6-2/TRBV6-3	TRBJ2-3	CASSYGGQGPDTQYF